The clone carrying this TCR beta chain showed up many times. Its cognate antigen is unknown. The sample is drawn from a study of regulatory T cells in long-lasting Graves disease. According to the study, TCR beta libraries were built with iRepertoire HTBI primers and CDR3-region Arm-PCR. TCRdb analysed the multiplex PCR reads with MiXCR anew, one entry per CDR3 protein. The sample lists approximately 300,000 distinct CDR3 sequences, 18% occurring once. Time point given: newly diagnosed GD, antithyroid drugs for less than 3 months. Scientists built the TCR library using RNA that was extracted from PBMCs. The CDR3 has 17 amino acids. Germline CDR1 reads LNHNV; CDR2 reads YYDKDF (reference sequence). The V gene lost 1 base and the J gene lost 6 bases, with 20 bases spanning the gap. Overall study findings and caveats: Patients with persistent Graves' had lower TCR diversity than newly diagnosed patients.

This TCR derives from a female donor with Graves disease. The chain recombines TRBV15 with TRBJ2-3; D may be TRBD1 (6 bases). The sample in question was peripheral blood mononuclear cells (PBMCs), obtained at new diagnosis, from a patient treated with antithyroid drugs. The chain's CDR3 is CATSRVRGGFSADTQYF. DNA of the CDR3: TGTGCCACCAGCAGAGTGCGAGGGGGATTCTCCGCGGATACGCAGTATTTT.